This TCR beta chain is from a study of T-cell reconstitution after alpha-beta-depleted transplantation in children. Trimming pared 4 bases from V and 8 bases from J, leaving 9 bases between. The CDR3 sequence is 12 residues long. Ten or more counts support this clonotype. Library preparation (for TCRbeta) was performed with unique molecular identifiers. TCRdb re-derived calls from the PCR reads in MiXCR, one entry per CDR3 protein. Of about 690,000 distinct CDR3 sequences in the sample, approximately 15% were seen once. The sample here was PBMCs from the stem cell graft donor, taken from the stem cell graft. This sequence originates from a human donor who donated a stem cell graft to a child with acute myeloid leukemia. This rearrangement joins TRBV12-3 or TRBV12-4 to TRBJ2-1; D call uncertain. CDR3 loop: CASSSIGHEQFF. CDR3 DNA sequence: TGTGCCAGCAGTTCCATTGGACATGAGCAGTTCTTC.